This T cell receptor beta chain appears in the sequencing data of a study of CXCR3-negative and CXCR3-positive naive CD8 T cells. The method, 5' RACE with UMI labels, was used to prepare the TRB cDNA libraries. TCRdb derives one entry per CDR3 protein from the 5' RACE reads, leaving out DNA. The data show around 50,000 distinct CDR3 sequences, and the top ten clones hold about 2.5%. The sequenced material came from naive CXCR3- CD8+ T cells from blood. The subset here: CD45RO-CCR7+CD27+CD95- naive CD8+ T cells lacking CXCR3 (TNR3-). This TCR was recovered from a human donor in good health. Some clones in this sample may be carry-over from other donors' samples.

CDR3 sequence: CASSLRPPWTARGNIQYF. This sequence joins TRBV12-3 or TRBV12-4 and TRBJ2-4; no DNA is available, so the TRBD1 call from TCRdb remains unchecked. The CDR3 is 18 amino acids.